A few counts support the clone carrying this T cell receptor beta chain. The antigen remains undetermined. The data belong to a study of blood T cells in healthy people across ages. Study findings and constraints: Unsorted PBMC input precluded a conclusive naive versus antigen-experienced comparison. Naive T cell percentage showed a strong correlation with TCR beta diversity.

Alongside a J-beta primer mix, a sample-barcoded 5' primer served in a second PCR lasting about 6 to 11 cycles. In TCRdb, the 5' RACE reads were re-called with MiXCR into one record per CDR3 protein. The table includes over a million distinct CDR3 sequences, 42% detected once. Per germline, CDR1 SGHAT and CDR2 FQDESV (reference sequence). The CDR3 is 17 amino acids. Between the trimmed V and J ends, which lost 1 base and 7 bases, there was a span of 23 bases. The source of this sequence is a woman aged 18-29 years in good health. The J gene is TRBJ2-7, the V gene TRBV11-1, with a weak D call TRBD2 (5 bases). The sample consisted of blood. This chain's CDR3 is CASSLGGGGLAYNEQYF. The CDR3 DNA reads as TGTGCCAGCAGCTTAGGGGGTGGAGGACTCGCATACAATGAGCAGTACTTC. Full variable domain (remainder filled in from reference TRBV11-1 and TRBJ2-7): EAEVAQSPRYKITEKSQAVAFWCDPISGHATLYWYRQILGQGPELLVQFQDESVVDDSQLPKDRFSAERLKGVDSTLKIQPAELGDSAMYLCASSLGGGGLAYNEQYFGPGTRLTVT.